This T cell receptor (beta chain) stems from a study of a mutant IDH1 vaccine in newly diagnosed glioma. Study context: Patients got their first vaccination 4-6 weeks after radiotherapy alone, or with temozolomide cycles. Treated individuals were around 62% male and 37.5% female, averaging roughly 43 years of age. Patients previously underwent radiotherapy, temozolomide, or both, and most underwent both.

Some clones are missing from TCRdb's copy, which holds only in-frame ones; the method was immunoSEQ multiplex PCR. Seen here are about 64,000 clones, about 88% observed once, and the top ten hold more than 7.5%. Sample time point: week 11, during vaccination. Each vaccine dose was 300 ug of mutant IDH1 20-mer peptide, with topical imiquimod. With regard to this clone: Its antigen is not identified.

The CDR3 consists of 16 residues. General study findings and limits: Changes in the top peripheral T cell clonotypes seemingly had no bearing on pseudoprogression.

The origin of this receptor is a woman aged 45-60 years with glioma. The rearrangement uses TRBV21-1 and TRBJ1-2. TRBV21-1 is classified as a pseudogene. This specimen consisted of PBMCs, obtained from a glioma patient whose treatment included an IDH1 peptide vaccine. The CDR3 nucleotides are TGTGCCAGCAGCCCCGGTCGGAGGGTAGCGGCCTATGGCTACACCTTC. Its protein is CASSPGRRVAAYGYTF.